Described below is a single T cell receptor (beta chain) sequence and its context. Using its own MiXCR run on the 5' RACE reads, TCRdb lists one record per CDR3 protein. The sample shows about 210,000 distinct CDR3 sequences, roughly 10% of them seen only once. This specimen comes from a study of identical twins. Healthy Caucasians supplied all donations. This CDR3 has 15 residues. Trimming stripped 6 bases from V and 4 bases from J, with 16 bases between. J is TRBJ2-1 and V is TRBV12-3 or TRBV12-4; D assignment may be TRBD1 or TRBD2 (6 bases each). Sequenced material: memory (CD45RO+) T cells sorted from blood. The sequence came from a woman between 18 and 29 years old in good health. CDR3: CASRRRDNPYNEQFF. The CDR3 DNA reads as TGTGCCAGCAGGAGGCGGGACAACCCTTACAATGAGCAGTTCTTC.